Listed below are T cell receptor beta chains from one sample, sequenced in a study of shared clonotypes between healthy human individuals. Produced via immunoSEQ multiplex PCR; TCRdb's table is partial and in-frame only. Of about 670,000 clones in the sample, roughly 70% were seen once. Sample: memory CD4+ T cells sorted from blood. The receptors stem from a woman aged 25 to 39 in good health. Each CDR3 is given with its conserved first and last residue. The order of the fields is V gene, D gene, J gene, clone size, CDR3 DNA, CDR3 protein. D genes are given only for firm matches. The size field is filled for only some rows; it gives once, few, many or a size class.

TRBV28	-	TRBJ2-3	-	TGTGCCAGCAGTTTTTTAGATACGCAGTATTTT	CASSFLDTQYF
TRBV23-1	TRBD2	TRBJ2-7	-	TGCGCCAGCAGTCTGACTAGCGGGAGTCGCGAGCAGTACTTC	CASSLTSGSREQYF
TRBV5-4	TRBD1	TRBJ2-1	-	TGTGCCAGCAGCTTGGGAGGGGGCAGCCCCTACAATGAGCAGTTCTTC	CASSLGGGSPYNEQFF
TRBV19	TRBD1	TRBJ2-3	few	TGTGCCAGTAGGGGACAGGTGGATACGCAGTATTTT	CASRGQVDTQYF
TRBV7-2	-	TRBJ2-1	once	TGTGCCAGCAGCTACAGGGACCTCTACAATGAGCAGTTCTTC	CASSYRDLYNEQFF
TRBV7-2	-	TRBJ2-1	few	TGTGCCAGCAGCTTAGTCGGGACCCACAATGAGCAGTTCTTC	CASSLVGTHNEQFF
TRBV28	-	TRBJ2-7	once	TGTGCCAGCAGTTTATCTAGCTTCGAGCAGTACTTC	CASSLSSFEQYF
TRBV7-9	TRBD1	TRBJ2-2	once	TGTGCCAGCAGCTCGCGGACAGGGAGTGGCACCGGGGAGCTGTTTTTT	CASSSRTGSGTGELFF
TRBV9	-	TRBJ2-2	-	TGTGCCAGCAGCGTAGCTACTGCCGGCGCCGGGGAGCTGTTTTTT	CASSVATAGAGELFF
TRBV19	-	TRBJ1-5	few	TGTGCCAGTGTCCCTGGGGGCAGGGAGGATGGCAATCAGCCCCAGCATTTT	CASVPGGREDGNQPQHF
TRBV28	-	TRBJ2-7	-	TGTGCCAGCAGTTCCGACGTAGCGTTGCGCGAGCAGTACTTC	CASSSDVALREQYF
TRBV10-3	-	TRBJ2-2	-	TGTGCCATCAGTGAAACTAGTTGGGTCACCGGGGAGCTGTTTTTT	CAISETSWVTGELFF
TRBV28	-	TRBJ2-7	many	TGTGCCAGCAGCCCTCATACGGGACAACTCTACGAGCAGTACTTC	CASSPHTGQLYEQYF
TRBV27	TRBD1	TRBJ1-2	many	TGTGCCAGTAAACAGGGGTATGGCTACACCTTC	CASKQGYGYTF
TRBV27	-	TRBJ2-7	-	TGTGCCAGCAGTTTATCGGGCGGTTCCTACGAGCAGTACTTC	CASSLSGGSYEQYF
TRBV4-1	TRBD2	TRBJ2-3	-	TGCGCCAGCAGCCAAGTTGGAGCGGGAGGGTTTGGGGATACGCAGTATTTT	CASSQVGAGGFGDTQYF
TRBV19	-	TRBJ2-5	-	TGTGCCAGTAGTTCAGTCAGGGGACAAGAGACCCAGTACTTC	CASSSVRGQETQYF
TRBV5-1	TRBD2	TRBJ2-1	once	TGCGCCAGCACCCGCGCGGGAGGGCCTATGGAGGAGCAGTTCTTC	CASTRAGGPMEEQFF
TRBV5-1	-	TRBJ1-1	-	TGCGCCAGCAGCTTGGCTTTCCTGAACACTGAAGCTTTCTTT	CASSLAFLNTEAFF